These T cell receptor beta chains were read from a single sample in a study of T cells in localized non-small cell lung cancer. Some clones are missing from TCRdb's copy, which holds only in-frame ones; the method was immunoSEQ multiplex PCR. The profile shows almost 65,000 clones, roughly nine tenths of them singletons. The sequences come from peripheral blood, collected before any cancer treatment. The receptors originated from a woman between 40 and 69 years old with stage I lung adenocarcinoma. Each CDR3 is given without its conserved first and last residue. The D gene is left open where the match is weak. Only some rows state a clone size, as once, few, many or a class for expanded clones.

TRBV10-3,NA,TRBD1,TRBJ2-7,AISGTGTDEQY
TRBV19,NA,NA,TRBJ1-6,ASSPGRDNSPLH
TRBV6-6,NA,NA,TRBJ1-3,ASSSRGGQFPIY
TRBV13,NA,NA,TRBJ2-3,ASSLFEADTQY
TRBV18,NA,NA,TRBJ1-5,ASSLGGSNQPQH
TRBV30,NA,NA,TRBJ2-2,AWSVQGTGELF
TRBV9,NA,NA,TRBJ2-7,ASSVGRGRNEQY
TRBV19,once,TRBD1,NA,ASSSRQGPYEQY
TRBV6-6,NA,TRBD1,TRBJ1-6,ASRTDRENSPLH
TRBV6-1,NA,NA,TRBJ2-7,ASSEGRNSGYEQY
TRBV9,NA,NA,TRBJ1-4,ASSVGSQGNEKLF
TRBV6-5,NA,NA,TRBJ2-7,ASSRGTYEQY
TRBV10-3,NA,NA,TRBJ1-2,AISAGTTNYGYT
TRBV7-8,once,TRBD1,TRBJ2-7,ASSQGQGPYEQY
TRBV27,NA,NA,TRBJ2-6,ASCYLGQSSGANVLT
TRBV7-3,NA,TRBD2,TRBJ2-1,ASSPYGREGHEQF
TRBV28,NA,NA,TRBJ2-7,ASTASSYEQY
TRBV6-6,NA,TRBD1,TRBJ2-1,ASSYGRGQGYNEQF
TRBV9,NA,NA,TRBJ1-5,ASSVGNNQPQH
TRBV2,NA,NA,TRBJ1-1,ASSERLTGTEAF
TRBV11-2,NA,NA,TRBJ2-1,ASSQMEGSKNEQF
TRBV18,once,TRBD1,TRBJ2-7,ASSPLTGQTYEQY
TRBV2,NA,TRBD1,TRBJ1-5,ASSTQGALGNQPQH
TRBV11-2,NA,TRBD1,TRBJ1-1,ASLGQGATEAF
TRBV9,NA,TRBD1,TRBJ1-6,ASSGGQGRNSPLH
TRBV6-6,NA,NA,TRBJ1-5,ASSSRSNQPQH
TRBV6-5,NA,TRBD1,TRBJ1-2,ASREQGYYGYT
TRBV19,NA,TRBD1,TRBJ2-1,ASLDGTGGDEQF
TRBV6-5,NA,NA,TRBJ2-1,ASSYLAGQGYNEQF
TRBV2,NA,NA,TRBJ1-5,ASRGDINQPQH
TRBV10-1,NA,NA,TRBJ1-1,ASSDRRGRSTEAF
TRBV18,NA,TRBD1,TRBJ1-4,ASSPASRDRGGEKLF
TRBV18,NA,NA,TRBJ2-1,ASSPRQGSSYNEQF
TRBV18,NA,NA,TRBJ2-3,ASSPRGSADTQY
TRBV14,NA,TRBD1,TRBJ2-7,ASSITGGERY
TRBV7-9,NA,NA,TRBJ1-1,ASSFAGLMNTEAF
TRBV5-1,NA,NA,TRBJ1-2,ASSLPRGANNYGYT
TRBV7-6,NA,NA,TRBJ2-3,ASSPDRVPRADTQY